These T cell receptor beta chains were read from a single sample in a study of cytomegalovirus exposure and HLA in healthy donors. Method: immunoSEQ multiplex PCR; TCRdb's copy keeps in-frame clones and lacks some. The repertoire includes fewer than 70,000 clones, under 80% of them detected once, and approximately 14% sits in the top ten. Material: PBMCs. These TCRs come from a male donor in good health and CMV-seropositive. Each CDR3 is given with its conserved first and last residue. A D gene is named only where the DNA matches it firmly. Not every row has a clone size; where given, it reads once, few, many or a size class.

clone_size	v_call	d_call	j_call	cdr3_nt	cdr3_aa
NA	TRBV30	NA	TRBJ2-7	TGTGCCTGGAGTGTATTAACTACCGACGAGCAGTACTTC	CAWSVLTTDEQYF
NA	TRBV5-5	TRBD1	TRBJ1-4	TGTGCCAGCAGCTCGGGGACAGGGGGCGATGAAAAACTGTTTTTT	CASSSGTGGDEKLFF
NA	TRBV18	TRBD1	TRBJ2-6	TGTGCCAGCTCTCCACGGACAGGGCGTTCTGGGGCCAACGTCCTGACTTTC	CASSPRTGRSGANVLTF
NA	TRBV5-1	NA	TRBJ1-4	TGCGCCAGCAGCTTGGGCGGTAATGAAAAACTGTTTTTT	CASSLGGNEKLFF
NA	TRBV18	TRBD1	TRBJ2-3	TGTGCCAGCTCACGGGACAGCAATCCCACAGATACGCAGTATTTT	CASSRDSNPTDTQYF
NA	TRBV11-3	NA	TRBJ2-7	TGTGCCAGCAGCCACGTGCCTGGGCCCGAGCAGTACTTC	CASSHVPGPEQYF
NA	TRBV5-1	NA	TRBJ1-3	TGCGCCAGCACCCAGGGCTCTGGAAACACCATATATTTT	CASTQGSGNTIYF
few	TRBV6-5	NA	TRBJ1-3	TGTGCCAGCAGTTACAGGGGTACTGGAAACACCATATATTTT	CASSYRGTGNTIYF
NA	TRBV7-2	TRBD1	TRBJ1-1	TGTGCCAGCAGCTCGGGACAGGGAGCGAACACTGAAGCTTTCTTT	CASSSGQGANTEAFF
few	TRBV7-2	NA	TRBJ2-5	TGTGCCAGCAGCTTAGTATACATCCAAGAGACCCAGTACTTC	CASSLVYIQETQYF
NA	TRBV10-3	NA	TRBJ1-6	TGTGCCATCAGTCTACAACAGGGTGGGTCACCCCTCCACTTT	CAISLQQGGSPLHF
NA	TRBV28	NA	TRBJ2-2	TGTGCCAGCAGCCCTGGGACTCCGACCGGGGAGCTGTTTTTT	CASSPGTPTGELFF
NA	TRBV4-1	TRBD2	TRBJ2-1	TGCGCCAGCAGCATTGGACTAGCGGGAGCCAATGAGCAGTTCTTC	CASSIGLAGANEQFF
NA	TRBV30	TRBD2	TRBJ2-1	TGTGCCTGGTCGCGGGAGGGCCCGGGTGAGCAGTTCTTC	CAWSREGPGEQFF
once	TRBV2	TRBD2	TRBJ2-3	TGTGCCAGCAGTGTATCCGCCAGCGGGAGGACCACAGATACGCAGTATTTT	CASSVSASGRTTDTQYF
NA	TRBV27	NA	TRBJ1-5	TGTGCCAGCAGTTTATCTTCATTCAATAATCAGCCCCAGCATTTT	CASSLSSFNNQPQHF
NA	TRBV4-3	TRBD1	TRBJ2-2	TGCGCCAGCAGCCAAGAGACAGGGTACACCGGGGAGCTGTTTTTT	CASSQETGYTGELFF
NA	TRBV7-2	TRBD1	TRBJ1-1	TGTGCCAGCAGCGACAGGGGAGGCACTGAAGCTTTCTTT	CASSDRGGTEAFF
NA	TRBV7-2	NA	TRBJ1-1	TGTGCCAGCAGCACCGACAGGAACACTGAAGCTTTCTTT	CASSTDRNTEAFF
few	TRBV5-4	NA	TRBJ1-2	TGTGCCAGCAGCGCTGGTGACACCCTCTATGGCTACACCTTC	CASSAGDTLYGYTF
NA	TRBV30	TRBD1	TRBJ2-7	TGTGCCTGGAGTGTGAGGGGGCCCGGCGAGCAGTACTTC	CAWSVRGPGEQYF
NA	TRBV7-8	NA	TRBJ1-1	TGTGCCAGCAGCCAAGGAGGAAACACTGAAGCTTTCTTT	CASSQGGNTEAFF
few	TRBV5-1	TRBD1	TRBJ2-3	TGCGCCAGCAGCACCGGACAGGGCACAGATACGCAGTATTTT	CASSTGQGTDTQYF
NA	TRBV7-9	NA	TRBJ1-6	TGTTCCAGCCGGGGTTCACCCCTCCACTTT	CSSRGSPLHF
NA	TRBV30	NA	TRBJ1-2	TGTGCCTGGAGTGTACAGGAGAGTGGTGGCTACACCTTC	CAWSVQESGGYTF